This TCR beta chain emerged from a study of T-cell memory formation after mild COVID-19. Via MiXCR, TCRdb re-called the 5' RACE reads, giving one row per CDR3 protein. The table has 400,000 to 450,000 distinct CDR3 sequences, 15% to 20% seen once; the top ten hold about a fifth. CDR1 MNHEY and CDR2 SVGAGI come from the germline V gene. With 6 bases removed from V and 1 base from J, the gap between germline ends came to 12 bases. The CDR3 is made up of 15 amino acids. The sequence derives from a man in his late teens or twenties who had mild COVID-19 (a few samples of this study predate the infection). Cell type and time point are not known. Source material: PBMCs or a T cell subset sorted from them (not recorded which). V gene TRBV6-5 combines with J gene TRBJ2-2; perhaps TRBD2 as D (6 bases). In DNA form, the CDR3 reads TGTGCCAGCAGGCGGGACCCACTGAACACCGGGGAGCTGTTTTTT. Its protein product is CASRRDPLNTGELFF.